This T cell receptor beta chain was observed in a study of Ad26.COV2.S vaccination and SARS-CoV-2 variants. Across the whole study: The COV1001 Ad26.COV2.S trial arm included the donor.

Generated by immunoSEQ multiplex PCR, the TCRdb table keeps only in-frame clones and is missing some. Of 400,000 or so clones in the sample, 75% to 90% were seen once. Trimming took 6 bases from V and 1 from J, leaving 13 bases between them. CDR1 and CDR2 from the germline V gene are LNHDA and SQIVND (reference sequence). This CDR3 spans 14 amino acids. Treatment given: 15 to 20 received Ad26.COV2.S at low or high dose, single or two shots; five or six received placebo; per-sample allocation not given. Samples analyzed were those drawn on day 63 after the first vaccine or placebo injection. V usage is TRBV19 and J usage is TRBJ2-7; D possibly matches TRBD1 or TRBD2 (5 bases each). Sequenced here: peripheral blood, sampled in a trial of Ad26.COV2.S vaccine versus placebo. This TCR was recovered from a person aged 18-60 years who received the Ad26.COV2.S COVID-19 vaccine or a placebo. The CDR3: CASSSRDGSYEQYF. The DNA of the CDR3 is TGTGCCAGTAGCTCCCGGGACGGGTCCTACGAGCAGTACTTC.